This T cell receptor (beta chain) appears in the sequencing data of a study of blood T cell repertoires in COVID-19. Study-wide background: There were acute and convalescent COVID-19 samples, and they came from the United States, Italy and Spain.

Trimming stripped 4 bases from V and 2 bases from J, with 20 bases between. The CDR3 is made up of 17 amino acids. Germline CDR1 reads SGHNT; CDR2 reads YENEEA. Repertoires were generated with immunoSEQ multiplex PCR, while TCRdb's copy carries only in-frame clones and drops some. The sample contains about 150,000 clones, approximately 87% of which appear only once. The sequence came from a man aged 45-60 years who had recovered from COVID-19. Sequencing was done on a sample of peripheral blood. This sequence joins TRBV11-3 and TRBJ1-1, with D perhaps TRBD1 (6 bases). This CDR3 reads CASSSKPAGDINTEAFF. CDR3 DNA sequence: TGTGCCAGCAGCTCGAAACCCGCCGGGGACATTAACACTGAAGCTTTCTTT.